This T cell receptor (beta chain) appears in the sequencing data of a study of T cell repertoires in cytomegalovirus infection. Points from the study as a whole: Ex vivo, HLA-C-restricted CMV-specific TCR beta clonotypes prevailed over the rest of the response.

This clonotype has a count of ten or more. The target antigen is unknown. TCRdb re-called the reads through MiXCR, storing one row per CDR3 protein. The table has about 350,000 distinct CDR3 sequences, roughly 34% seen once. The CDR3 totals 16 residues. The germline V gene has CDR1 SGHVS and CDR2 FQNEAQ. V gave up 1 base and J gave up 0 bases; unmatched junction bases: 6. This TCR came from a human donor in good health (CMV status not recorded). Some clones in this sample may be carry-over from other donors' samples. Sequenced here: cultured PBMCs, sampled from culture after CMV antigen stimulation. V usage is TRBV7-8 and J usage is TRBJ2-7; TRBD1 agrees at 7 bases. The CDR3 nucleotides read TGTGCCAGCAGCTTAGTTCTGGACAGGCTCTCCTACGAGCAGTACTTC. This sequence encodes CASSLVLDRLSYEQYF.